The rows below give T cell receptor beta chains drawn from one sample of a study of T cells in Graves' hyperthyroidism and ophthalmopathy. TCRdb ran MiXCR on the multiplex PCR reads and lists one entry per CDR3 protein. The table includes approximately 200,000 distinct CDR3 sequences, about a sixth detected once. Input material: blood. The receptors here all came from a man aged 40-49 years with Graves' hyperthyroidism. Both conserved end residues are part of each CDR3. A D gene is named only where the DNA matches it firmly. Clone sizes are given selectively: once, few, many, or a class where the clone is expanded.

j_call: TRBJ1-4; v_call: TRBV28; d_call: -; clone_size: many; cdr3_nt: TGTGCCAGCAGTTTTTCCCTAACCAGAACTAATGAAAAACTGTTTTTT; cdr3_aa: CASSFSLTRTNEKLFF
j_call: TRBJ1-1; v_call: TRBV18; d_call: -; clone_size: many; cdr3_nt: TGTGCCAGCTCACCACCTGGCAGGGTCCCCACTGAAGCTTTCTTT; cdr3_aa: CASSPPGRVPTEAFF
j_call: TRBJ1-5; v_call: TRBV6-1; d_call: -; clone_size: many; cdr3_nt: TGTGCCAGCAGTTCCCACTTAACCCTCAATCAGCCCCAGCATTTT; cdr3_aa: CASSSHLTLNQPQHF
j_call: TRBJ2-5; v_call: TRBV6-5; d_call: TRBD2; clone_size: -; cdr3_nt: TGTGCCAGCAGTTACGAAAAGACCAAACCGGGACTAGCGGGAGCAGAGACCCAGTACTTC; cdr3_aa: CASSYEKTKPGLAGAETQYF
j_call: TRBJ2-4; v_call: TRBV30; d_call: -; clone_size: -; cdr3_nt: TGTGCCTGGAGTGTACAGGGGGGGGACATTCAGTACTTC; cdr3_aa: CAWSVQGGDIQYF
j_call: TRBJ1-4; v_call: TRBV11-2; d_call: TRBD1; clone_size: -; cdr3_nt: TGTGCCAGCGCGGCAGGGGGCGGTGAAAAACTGTTTTTT; cdr3_aa: CASAAGGGEKLFF
j_call: TRBJ1-1; v_call: TRBV15; d_call: -; clone_size: few; cdr3_nt: TGTGCCACCAGCAGAGGCCAAGGGGAGGGATCTGAAGCTTTCTTT; cdr3_aa: CATSRGQGEGSEAFF
j_call: TRBJ2-1; v_call: TRBV6-1; d_call: TRBD1; clone_size: many; cdr3_nt: TGTGCCAGCACCTCTCAGGGGGCTTACAATGAGCAGTTCTTC; cdr3_aa: CASTSQGAYNEQFF
j_call: TRBJ1-2; v_call: TRBV4-2; d_call: -; clone_size: many; cdr3_nt: TGTGCCAGCAGCCGTACGGGGGTGGGAGAAAACTATGGCTACACCTTC; cdr3_aa: CASSRTGVGENYGYTF
j_call: TRBJ2-3; v_call: TRBV7-9; d_call: -; clone_size: many; cdr3_nt: TGTGCCAGCAGCTTAAGGGTGTCCTCCACAGATACGCAGTATTTT; cdr3_aa: CASSLRVSSTDTQYF
j_call: TRBJ2-3; v_call: TRBV5-1; d_call: -; clone_size: few; cdr3_nt: TGCGCCAGCAGCGTAACAGGGCCCCCAAGCACAGATACGCAGTATTTT; cdr3_aa: CASSVTGPPSTDTQYF
j_call: TRBJ1-1; v_call: TRBV12-3/TRBV12-4; d_call: TRBD1; clone_size: many; cdr3_nt: TGTGCCAGCAGTCTCGACAGGGCCCAGGCAGCTTTCTTT; cdr3_aa: CASSLDRAQAAFF